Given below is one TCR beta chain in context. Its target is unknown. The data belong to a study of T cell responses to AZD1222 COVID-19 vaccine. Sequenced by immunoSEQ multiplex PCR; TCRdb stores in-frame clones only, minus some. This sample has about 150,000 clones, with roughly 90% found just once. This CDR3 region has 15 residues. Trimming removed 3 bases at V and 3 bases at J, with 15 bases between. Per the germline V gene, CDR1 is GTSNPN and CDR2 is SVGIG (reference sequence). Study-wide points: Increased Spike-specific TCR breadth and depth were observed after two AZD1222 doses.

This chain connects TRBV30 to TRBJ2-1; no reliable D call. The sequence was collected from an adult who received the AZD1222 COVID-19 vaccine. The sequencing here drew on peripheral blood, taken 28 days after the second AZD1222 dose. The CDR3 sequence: CAWRERRSNYNEQFF. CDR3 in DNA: TGTGCCTGGAGAGAGCGCAGGAGCAACTACAATGAGCAGTTCTTC. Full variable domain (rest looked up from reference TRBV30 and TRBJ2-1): SQTIHQWPATLVQPVGSPLSLECTVEGTSNPNLYWYRQAAGRGLQLLFYSVGIGQISSEVPQNLSASRPQDRQFILSSKKLLLSDSGFYLCAWRERRSNYNEQFFGPGTRLTVL.